This T cell receptor (beta chain) is from a study of brain T cells in children with intractable seizures (dated by TCRdb to 2020 to 2022). Study-level background: A NanoString immunology panel was first used to screen resected brain tissue from 40 to 55 pediatric epilepsy surgery cases for immune gene transcripts. Eight of the 12 selected surgery cases also had pre-surgery blood sequenced, which left four cases with brain tissue only. What the research found in general, with its limitations: Sequencing depth differed between pre- and post-surgery blood, so clones missing from the pre-surgery sample may reflect undersampling. Viral specificity was inferred only from CDR3 sequence similarity, and patients' HCMV serostatus was unknown.

Counted from cysteine to phenylalanine, this CDR3 has 12 amino acids. Only the CDR3 region is kept as DNA, spanning 36 bases read in frame from base 1. V drops 3 bases and J drops 1 base, leaving 1 base in between. CDR1 and CDR2 are read off the germline V gene as KGHDR and SFDVKD. The immunoSEQ assay was used to generate TCR beta chain sequences from genomic DNA. As for the authors' bioinformatics: CDR3 sequences that did not begin with the conserved framework cysteine at position 104 were removed by hand. To get clonality, the normalized Shannon's Diversity Index was subtracted from one, giving values from 0 (maximal diversity) to 1 (oligoclonal). Chi-squared comparison-of-proportions tests were used to check whether the frequency of the same CDR3 differed between samples, for example brain versus blood. Public clonotypes were found through immuneACCESS searches, while the VDJdb browser was used to judge similarity to known antiviral clonotypes. TCRdb stores this immuneACCESS table with in-frame sequences only. Part of the clones is absent; in the studies checked, under half of the shortfall reflects unresolved V genes, and no reason is known for the rest. V and J calls and clone size come straight from that table; D and trimming were deduced from the DNA. This sample holds just under 65,000 clones; around 95% were observed only once. The ten largest clonotypes hold more than 0.3% of the sample.

As regards this clone: Its target antigen remains unknown. Base-call qualities are not available, and no considerably larger clone is one nucleotide away.

This sample's time point label indicates: resected brain tissue, or blood drawn just prior to surgery. The surgery cases with the highest brain T cell transcript signatures were chosen for TCR beta chain sequencing of brain tissue, and also of blood when blood was available. Prior to surgery, the patients had been treated with at least one anti-epileptic drug. TCR-sequenced patients were children with drug-resistant epilepsy due to tuberous sclerosis complex, focal cortical dysplasia, Rasmussen encephalitis or hemimegalencephaly. Blood was drawn right before the epilepsy surgery. Bulk genomic DNA was extracted from unsorted brain tissue and whole blood with the Monarch genomic DNA purification kit.

The sequence was collected from a boy under two years old with focal cortical dysplasia and intractable seizures. Here the chain combines TRBV24-1 and TRBJ2-3, with the D gene uncertain. Specimen: peripheral blood, collected at surgery. The bases are TGTGCCACCAGTGATCGCACAGATACGCAGTATTTT. It specifies CATSDRTDTQYF.